These 30 T cell receptor beta chains were sequenced from one sample in a study of shared clonotypes between healthy human individuals. The assay was immunoSEQ multiplex PCR, and TCRdb's table has in-frame clones only and misses some. The sample lists about 530,000 clones; roughly 85% were seen once. Input material: PBMCs. The source of these receptors is a woman aged 40 to 49 in good health. Some clones in this sample may be carry-over from other donors' samples.

This clone appeared a single time. The chain employs TRBV15 and TRBJ1-4; no clear D. Looked up from germline, CDR1 is LNHNV and CDR2 is YYDKDF (reference sequence). The germline V and J ends were trimmed by 1 base and 0 bases, with 6 bases remaining between them. This CDR3 region has 15 residues. The CDR3: CATSRAAATNEKLFF. The CDR3, as DNA: TGTGCCACCAGCAGAGCGGCGGCAACTAATGAAAAACTGTTTTTT.

The chain recombines TRBV9 with TRBJ2-1; D not certain. Germline CDR1 reads SGDLS; CDR2 reads YYNGEE. V was trimmed by 0 bases and J by 4 bases, leaving 11 bases between them. The CDR3 totals 15 residues. CDR3 loop: CASSVGGDLYNEQFF. For the CDR3, the DNA is TGTGCCAGCAGCGTAGGAGGAGACTTATACAATGAGCAGTTCTTC.

The gene calls are TRBV6-5 and TRBJ1-1; TRBD1 might be the D (5 bases). Between the trimmed V and J ends, which lost 5 bases and 5 bases, there was a span of 15 bases. Germline CDR1 MNHEY, CDR2 SVGAGI. This CDR3 is built from 14 residues. The CDR3 spells CASSRDSRVTEAFF. CDR3 nucleotide sequence: TGTGCCAGCAGTCGGGACTCCCGAGTGACTGAAGCTTTCTTT.

This chain connects TRBV2 to TRBJ2-5; tentatively, D is TRBD2 (5 bases). V was cut by 2 bases and J by 1 base, with 14 bases left in between. This CDR3 comprises 16 residues. Germline V gene sequence: CDR1 SNHLY, CDR2 FYNNEI. CDR3 nucleotide sequence: TGTGCCAGCAGTGAATTTAATAGCGCGGTCCAAGAGACCCAGTACTTC. Translated: CASSEFNSAVQETQYF.

In this sample, this clone turned up once. This chain links TRBV7-2 with TRBJ1-2; a weak D match, TRBD1 (5 bases). V was pared by 1 base and J by 0 bases, with 9 bases between. Germline V CDR1 and CDR2: SGHTA, FQGNSA. This CDR3 has 15 amino acids. The CDR3 DNA reads as TGTGCCAGCAGCTTAGTCAGGGAAGCTAACTATGGCTACACCTTC. As protein: CASSLVREANYGYTF.

The chain uses TRBV9 and TRBJ2-7; no reliable D call. Deletions cut 0 bases from V and 3 bases from J, with 13 bases between. This CDR3 contains 15 residues. CDR1 is SGDLS, CDR2 YYNGEE, per germline. CDR3 bases: TGTGCCAGCAGCGTAGGGGTCGGTCTTAACTACGAGCAGTACTTC. Protein: CASSVGVGLNYEQYF.

The rearrangement joins TRBV10-3 to TRBJ2-2, with 7 bases fitting TRBD2. V shed 6 bases and J 4 bases; nucleotides not matched to a gene: 8. CDR1 and CDR2 (germline): ENHRY, SYGVKD. The CDR3 runs 15 residues. The CDR3 region has the DNA TGTGCCATCAGGGGCGGCGGGAGAGGCACCGGGGAGCTGTTTTTT. This translates into CAIRGGGRGTGELFF.

This clone showed up just a few times. This chain connects TRBV10-3 to TRBJ2-7, with D perhaps TRBD1 or TRBD2 (5 bases each). The CDR3 length is 14 residues. Per germline, CDR1 ENHRY and CDR2 SYGVKD. V was shortened by 8 bases and J by 0 bases, with 14 bases between the two germline ends. The CDR3, as DNA: TGTGCCATCGCTGGGGGAGACCTCTCCTACGAGCAGTACTTC. Its translation is CAIAGGDLSYEQYF.

The J gene is TRBJ1-2, the V gene TRBV27, with 10 bases that match TRBD1. In germline, CDR1 is MNHEY, CDR2 SMNVEV (reference sequence). The CDR3 spans 18 residues. Trimming took 6 bases from V and 2 from J; bases not matched to a gene: 15. The CDR3 region is CASRPHRDRGRANYGYTF. The CDR3 coding sequence is TGTGCCAGCAGACCCCACCGGGACAGGGGAAGGGCAAACTATGGCTACACCTTC.

The J gene is TRBJ2-7, the V gene TRBV9, with a tentative D call TRBD1 (5 bases). The CDR3 sequence is 14 residues long. Germline CDR1 and CDR2: SGDLS and YYNGEE. The V and J ends lost 4 bases and 3 bases respectively, with 14 bases between them. CDR3 in amino acids: CASSPYLDSYEQYF. In DNA form, the CDR3 reads TGTGCCAGCAGCCCGTACCTCGACAGCTACGAGCAGTACTTC. The full variable domain, with the rest looked up from reference TRBV9 and TRBJ2-7, is DSGVTQTPKHLITATGQRVTLRCSPRSGDLSVYWYQQSLDQGLQFLIQYYNGEERAKGNILERFSAQQFPDLHSELNLSSLELGDSALYFCASSPYLDSYEQYFGPGTRLTVT.

The J gene is TRBJ2-3, the V gene TRBV19; D is tentatively TRBD1 or TRBD2 (5 bases each). The V and J ends lost 3 bases and 6 bases respectively, with 13 bases between them. The germline CDR1 and CDR2 sequences are LNHDA and SQIVND (reference sequence). The CDR3 consists of 14 residues. As DNA, the CDR3 is TGTGCCAGTAGTATCTCACAGTGGGGGGATACGCAGTATTTT. This translates into CASSISQWGDTQYF.

V and J are TRBV27 and TRBJ1-2, with D maybe TRBD1 (6 bases). This CDR3 has 14 amino acids. V was cut by 6 bases and J by 6 bases, with 17 bases left in between. CDR1 is MNHEY and CDR2 is SMNVEV in the germline V gene (reference sequence). For the CDR3, the DNA is TGTGCCAGCAGGGGGAACAGGGTATGGAATGGCTACACCTTC. Translated, it gives CASRGNRVWNGYTF.

This chain joins TRBV5-4 and TRBJ2-3; 9 bases are a match to TRBD1. The CDR3 contains 15 residues. Germline V gives CDR1 SGHNT, CDR2 YYREEE (reference sequence). After removal of 3 bases from V and 5 bases from J, the junction contained 7 bases not matched to a gene. The CDR3 here is CASSSRQGVGDTQYF. The CDR3 DNA is TGTGCCAGCAGCTCGAGACAGGGGGTGGGAGATACGCAGTATTTT.

The chain has TRBV6-1 and TRBJ2-1, with D possibly being TRBD1 (6 bases). Between the trimmed V and J ends, which lost 2 bases and 0 bases, there was a span of 14 bases. This CDR3 contains 17 residues. Per germline, CDR1 MNHNS and CDR2 SASEGT. CDR3 in DNA: TGTGCCAGCAGTGAAAACAGGGACCTCAGCTCCTACAATGAGCAGTTCTTC. Its protein product is CASSENRDLSSYNEQFF.

The rearrangement links TRBV29-1 to TRBJ2-1, with a tentative D call TRBD2 (6 bases). CDR3 size: 14 residues. CDR1 and CDR2 from the germline V gene are SQVTM and ANQGSEA. The germline V and J ends were trimmed by 6 bases and 6 bases, with 18 bases remaining between them. The CDR3 spells CSVPGERRFNEQFF. CDR3 coding DNA: TGCAGCGTCCCGGGGGAACGTCGCTTCAATGAGCAGTTCTTC.

V and J are TRBV6-5 and TRBJ2-7; no clear D gene. The CDR3 loop spans 14 amino acids. CDR1 is MNHEY and CDR2 is SVGAGI in the germline V gene. Trimming took 6 bases from V and 3 from J, leaving 15 bases between them. CDR3: CASRSLGLLYEQYF. The DNA of the CDR3 is TGTGCCAGCAGGAGTTTAGGCCTTCTCTACGAGCAGTACTTC.

This chain links TRBV9 with TRBJ2-6; D unresolved. Per germline, CDR1 SGDLS and CDR2 YYNGEE. Trimming pared 1 base from V and 0 bases from J, leaving 2 bases between. The CDR3 is made up of 14 amino acids. The CDR3 protein is CASSVLSGANVLTF. CDR3 nucleotide sequence: TGTGCCAGCAGCGTACTCTCTGGGGCCAACGTCCTGACTTTC.

In this sample, this clone turned up once. J is TRBJ2-5 and V is TRBV7-2; D not certain. The V and J ends lost 3 bases and 0 bases respectively, with 8 bases between them. The CDR3 is 14 residues long. CDR1 and CDR2 from the germline V gene are SGHTA and FQGNSA. CDR3 bases: TGTGCCAGCAGCTTGGGCACGCACCAAGAGACCCAGTACTTC. Translated: CASSLGTHQETQYF.

The rearrangement joins TRBV4-2 to TRBJ1-2; D unresolved. Germline V CDR1 and CDR2: LGHNA, YNFKEQ. Trimming removed 0 bases from V and 4 bases from J, with 15 bases in between. CDR3 length: 16 amino acids. The CDR3 protein is CASSQDRTLHIYGYTF. For the CDR3, the DNA is TGTGCCAGCAGCCAAGACAGGACCCTTCACATCTATGGCTACACCTTC.

V is TRBV7-2 and J is TRBJ1-2, with a possible D match to TRBD1 (5 bases). Trimming removed 1 base at V and 2 bases at J, with 11 bases between. Germline assignment: CDR1 SGHTA and CDR2 FQGNSA. The CDR3 contains 15 residues. This chain's CDR3 is CASSLGPGTNYGYTF. The CDR3 DNA sequence: TGTGCCAGCAGCTTAGGGCCCGGGACCAACTATGGCTACACCTTC. Supplemented by reference TRBV7-2 and TRBJ1-2, the full variable domain reads GAGVSQSPSNKVTEKGKDVELRCDPISGHTALYWYRQSLGQGLEFLIYFQGNSAPDKSGLPSDRFSAERTGGSVSTLTIQRTQQEDSAVYLCASSLGPGTNYGYTFGSGTRLTVV.

This chain uses TRBV29-1 with TRBJ2-5; 7 nucleotides line up with TRBD1. There are 15 residues in the CDR3. Trimming removed 4 bases from V and 2 bases from J; junction bases left unmatched: 10. Looked up from germline, CDR1 is SQVTM and CDR2 is ANQGSEA. CDR3 sequence reads: CSVVRTGGPQETQYF. For the CDR3, the DNA is TGCAGCGTTGTGAGGACAGGTGGCCCTCAAGAGACCCAGTACTTC.

This chain joins TRBV4-1 and TRBJ2-3; D unresolved. CDR1 and CDR2 (germline): MGHRA, YSYEKL. This CDR3 spans 15 amino acids. The V end was cut by 2 bases, the J end by 5 bases, with 14 bases between. The CDR3 DNA reads TGCGCCAGCAGCCAACTCCGAAGATTTTTAGATACGCAGTATTTT. This gives the protein CASSQLRRFLDTQYF.

V usage is TRBV5-1 and J usage is TRBJ2-3; D gene unclear. Trimming stripped 6 bases from V and 1 base from J, with 12 bases between. This CDR3 has 14 residues. CDR1 and CDR2 from the germline V gene are SGHRS and YFSETQ. This CDR3 is CASTPQVGTDTQYF. CDR3 coding DNA: TGCGCCAGCACCCCGCAGGTGGGCACAGATACGCAGTATTTT.

V is TRBV19 and J is TRBJ2-2, with D perhaps given as TRBD1 or TRBD2 (5 bases each). Trimming left V 3 bases short and J 2 bases short, with 7 bases between. Germline V gene lookup returns CDR1 LNHDA and CDR2 SQIVND (reference sequence). CDR3 length equals 14 residues. The CDR3 DNA reads TGTGCCAGTAGTATCAGGGACAACACCGGGGAGCTGTTTTTT. Translation gives CASSIRDNTGELFF.

The rearrangement links TRBV2 to TRBJ1-1; D gene uncertain. Trimming cost V 7 bases and J 7 bases, with 13 bases left between them. The germline CDR1 and CDR2 sequences are SNHLY and FYNNEI. The length of the CDR3 is 12 residues. The chain's CDR3 is CASNRLSREAFF. The CDR3 DNA reads as TGTGCCAGCAACAGACTTTCTCGTGAAGCTTTCTTT.

This rearrangement joins TRBV28 to TRBJ2-2; maybe TRBD2 (5 bases). In germline, CDR1 is MDHEN, CDR2 SYDVKM. This CDR3 has 16 residues. Trimming removed 5 bases from V and 6 bases from J, with 19 bases in between. CDR3 residues: CASSPRGLFTAGELFF. The CDR3 nucleotides are TGTGCCAGCAGTCCACGGGGTCTCTTTACGGCCGGGGAGCTGTTTTTT.

In its sample, this clone was seen a few times. The CDR3 region has the DNA TGTGCCAGCAGTGACTCTCTTCTCGGGACTAAGACATCCCAAGAGACCCAGTACTTC. This translates into CASSDSLLGTKTSQETQYF. The rearrangement links TRBV6-4 to TRBJ2-5, with 7 bases that match TRBD2. Per germline, CDR1 MRHNA and CDR2 SNTAGT. The CDR3 length is 19 residues. The V and J ends lost 0 bases and 1 base, in that order; junction bases with no gene match: 14.

The CDR3 bases are TGTGCCAGCAGCTTACGGAGGGCCCTGGGGGCTGAAGCTTTCTTT. It codes for CASSLRRALGAEAFF. The rearrangement joins TRBV11-1 to TRBJ1-1; D possibly corresponds to TRBD1 (5 bases). The germline V and J ends were trimmed by 2 bases and 6 bases, with 16 bases remaining between them. The CDR3 has 15 amino acids. Germline V CDR1 and CDR2: SGHAT, FQDESV (reference sequence).

In nucleotides, the CDR3 is TGTGCCAGCAGTTACTCAGGGAAATACTCCTACGAGCAGTACTTC. This translates into CASSYSGKYSYEQYF. This chain joins TRBV6-5 and TRBJ2-7, with unresolved D. Germline V gene data show CDR1 as MNHEY and CDR2 as SVGAGI. This CDR3 contains 15 residues. The V end was cut by 0 bases, the J end by 0 bases, with 9 bases between.

This chain connects TRBV2 to TRBJ2-2, with D maybe TRBD1 (5 bases). There are 14 residues in the CDR3. Germline CDR1 reads SNHLY; CDR2 reads FYNNEI. V was trimmed by 3 bases and J by 8 bases, leaving 13 bases between them. This chain's CDR3 is CASSEQGIGGELFF. The CDR3 DNA reads TGTGCCAGCAGTGAGCAGGGAATTGGGGGGGAGCTGTTTTTT.